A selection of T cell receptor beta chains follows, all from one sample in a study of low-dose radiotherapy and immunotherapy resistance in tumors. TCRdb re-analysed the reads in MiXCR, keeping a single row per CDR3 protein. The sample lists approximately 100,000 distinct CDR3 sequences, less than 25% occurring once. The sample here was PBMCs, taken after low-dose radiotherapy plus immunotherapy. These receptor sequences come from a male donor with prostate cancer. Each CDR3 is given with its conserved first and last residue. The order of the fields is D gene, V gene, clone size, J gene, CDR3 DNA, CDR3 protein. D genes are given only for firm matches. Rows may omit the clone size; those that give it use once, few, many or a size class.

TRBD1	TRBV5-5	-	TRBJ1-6	TGTGCCAGCAGTTTGGGACAGAGAAATTCACCCCTCCACTTT	CASSLGQRNSPLHF
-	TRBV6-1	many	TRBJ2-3	TGTGCCAGCAGCCAGGGGCTAGCTGGTACAGATACGCAGTATTTT	CASSQGLAGTDTQYF
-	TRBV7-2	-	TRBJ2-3	TGTGCCAGCAGCAACGGAGGGTCCGATACGCAGTATTTT	CASSNGGSDTQYF
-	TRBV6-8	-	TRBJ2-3	TGTGCCAGCTTCCCGACTAAATCAGCAGATACGCAGTATTTT	CASFPTKSADTQYF
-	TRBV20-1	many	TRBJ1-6	TGCAGTGCTAGGTCCCCGGGACACCTTAATTCACCCCTCCACTTT	CSARSPGHLNSPLHF
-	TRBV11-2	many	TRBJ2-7	TGTGCCAGCAGCCTTGGGGACTCCTACGAGCAGTACTTC	CASSLGDSYEQYF
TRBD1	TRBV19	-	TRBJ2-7	TGTGCCAGTAGTACGGACAGGACGAGCTCCTACGAGCAGTACTTC	CASSTDRTSSYEQYF
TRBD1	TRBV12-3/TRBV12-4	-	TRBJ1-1	TGTGCCAGCAGTTTAAGGGGGCTCGCTGAAGCTTTCTTT	CASSLRGLAEAFF
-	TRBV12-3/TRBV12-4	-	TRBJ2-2	-	CASGTGRNTGELFFF
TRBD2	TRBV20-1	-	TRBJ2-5	TGCAGTGCTAGAGCTACTAGCGGGAGGGTTCGGCAAGAGACCCAGTACTTC	CSARATSGRVRQETQYF
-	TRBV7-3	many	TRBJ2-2	TGTGCCAGCAGCCAGACAGGCTCCACCGGGGAGCTGTTTTTT	CASSQTGSTGELFF
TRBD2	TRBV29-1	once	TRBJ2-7	TGCAGCGTTGAGTTTGTAGCGGGAGGGCCCGAAGAGCAGTACTTC	CSVEFVAGGPEEQYF
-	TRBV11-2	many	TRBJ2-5	TGTGCCAGCAGCTGGCAGGGGGAGACCCAGTACTTC	CASSWQGETQYF
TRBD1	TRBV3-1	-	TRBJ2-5	TGTGCCGGCAGCCAGGGGGAATTCCCGACCCAGTACTTC	CAGSQGEFPTQYF
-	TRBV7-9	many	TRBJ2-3	TGTGCCAGCAGCTTAGCCCAAAGCACAGATACGCAGTATTTT	CASSLAQSTDTQYF
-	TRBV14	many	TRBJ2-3	TGTGCCAGCAGCCAAATGGGTACCACAGATACGCAGTATTTT	CASSQMGTTDTQYF
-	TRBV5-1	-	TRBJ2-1	TGCGCCAGCAGATGGGGGTACAATGAGCAGTTCTTC	CASRWGYNEQFF
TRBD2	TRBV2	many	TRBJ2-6	TGTGCCAGCAGGGGTAGCGGGGTTGGGGCCAACGTCCTGACTTTC	CASRGSGVGANVLTF
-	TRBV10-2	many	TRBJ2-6	TGCGCCAGCAGGGGTAGGGGGGACCTCTCTGGGGCCAACGTCCTGACTTTC	CASRGRGDLSGANVLTF
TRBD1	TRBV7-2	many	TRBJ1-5	TGTGCCAGCAGCCAGGGGGGTCGGACTAATCAGCCCCAGCATTTT	CASSQGGRTNQPQHF
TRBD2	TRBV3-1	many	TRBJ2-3	TGTGCCAGCAGCCGGACCGGGACTAGCGTAGATACGCAGTATTTT	CASSRTGTSVDTQYF
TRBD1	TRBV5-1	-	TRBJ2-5	TGCGCCAGCAGCCCCCGACAGGGCGGAGAGACCCAGTACTTC	CASSPRQGGETQYF
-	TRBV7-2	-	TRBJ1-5	TGTGCCAGCAGCTGGGGTAAACGGGCCGTTCAGCCCCAGCATTTT	CASSWGKRAVQPQHF
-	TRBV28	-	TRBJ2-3	TGTGCCAGCAGATCCGCTAGCTCCGATACGCAGTATTTT	CASRSASSDTQYF
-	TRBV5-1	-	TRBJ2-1	TGTGCCAGCAGCACGGCGGGGCGTAAGCAGTTCTTC	CASSTAGRKQFF
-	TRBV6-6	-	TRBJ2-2	TGTGCCAGCACAATCAACACCGGGGAGCTGTTTTTT	CASTINTGELFF
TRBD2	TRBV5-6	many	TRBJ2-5	TGTGCCAGCAGCCAAGGTTTTGTAGCGGGTTCCGAGACCCAGTACTTC	CASSQGFVAGSETQYF
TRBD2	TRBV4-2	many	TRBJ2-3	TGTGCCAGCAGCCAAGAAATTATGGGGGGGGGACCTCGCACAGATACGCAGTATTTT	CASSQEIMGGGPRTDTQYF
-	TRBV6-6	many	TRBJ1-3	TGTGCCAGCAGGACAGGAACTGGAAACACCATATATTTT	CASRTGTGNTIYF
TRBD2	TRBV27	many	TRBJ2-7	TGTGCCAGCAGATCGTTGATGAGCGGGGCCGGCTACGAGCAGTACTTC	CASRSLMSGAGYEQYF
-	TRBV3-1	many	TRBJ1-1	TGTGCCAGCAGCCCGCCGGGTCTATTTAACACTGAAGCTTTCTTT	CASSPPGLFNTEAFF
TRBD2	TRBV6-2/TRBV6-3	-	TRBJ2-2	TGTGCCAGCAGGAAACTCGGACTAGCGGGAGTTCATTCGGAGCTGTTTTTT	CASRKLGLAGVHSELFF
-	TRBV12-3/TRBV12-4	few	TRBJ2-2	TGTGCCAGCTCCTTAGGGGGAACGACCGGGGAGCTGTTTTTT	CASSLGGTTGELFF
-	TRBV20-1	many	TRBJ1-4	TGCAGTGCTAGAGCCTGGGGGGGTACTAATGAAAAACTGTTTTTT	CSARAWGGTNEKLFF
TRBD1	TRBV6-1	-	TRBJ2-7	TGTGCCAGCTGGGGGCAGGGACAGGGCGGACACGAGCAGTACTTC	CASWGQGQGGHEQYF
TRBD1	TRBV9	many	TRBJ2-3	TGTGCCAGCAGCTCAGCGGACAGGGTCCTAGATACGCAGTATTTT	CASSSADRVLDTQYF
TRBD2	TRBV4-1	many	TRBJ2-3	TGCGCCAGCAGCCAAGCCACTAGCGGGGGCACAGATACGCAGTATTTT	CASSQATSGGTDTQYF
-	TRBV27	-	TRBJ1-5	TGTGCCAGCAGCAACAGAGACAATCAGCCCCAGCATTTT	CASSNRDNQPQHF